The T cell receptor (beta chain) under discussion was sequenced for a study of blood T cells in healthy people across ages. Study-wide findings and caveats: With age, beta diversity per million T cells declined roughly linearly, significantly by 40. Diversity estimated from one million T cells was considered an underestimate.

The V gene's germline CDR1 is KGHSH and CDR2 LQKENI. Between the trimmed V and J ends, which lost 3 bases and 3 bases, there was a span of 14 bases. CDR3 length: 16 residues. Sample-barcoded 5' priming and a J-beta primer mix drove a second PCR of 7 to 11 cycles. No fewer than 3 million CDR3-containing paired-end reads came from each sample. MiXCR, applied by TCRdb to the 5' RACE reads, yields one record per CDR3 protein. The table includes approximately 1.5 million distinct CDR3 sequences, 30% to 35% detected once. With respect to this clonotype: Its target is unknown.

The J gene is TRBJ1-4, the V gene TRBV18; possible D gene TRBD1, 5 bases. The sample taken for sequencing was blood. This sequence originates from a woman in her 30s in good health. CDR3 sequence: CASSPQWSRANEKLFF. Here the CDR3 DNA reads TGTGCCAGCTCACCTCAGTGGAGCAGGGCTAATGAAAAACTGTTTTTT.